Listed below are T cell receptor beta chains from one sample, sequenced in a study of blood T cell repertoires in COVID-19. Assay: immunoSEQ multiplex PCR; the TCRdb copy retains only in-frame clones and omits some. The repertoire holds around 220,000 clones, with roughly 80% as singletons. The sequenced sample was peripheral blood. The receptors were sampled from a human donor in a cohort sampled during active COVID-19. Each CDR3 is given with its conserved first and last residue. Each record gives: clone size, V gene, D gene, J gene, CDR3 protein, CDR3 DNA. The D gene is left open where the match is weak. Rows give clone size only sometimes, using once, few, many, or a class for an expanded clone.

clone size: .; V gene: TRBV12-3/TRBV12-4; D gene: .; J gene: TRBJ1-2; CDR3 protein: CASSFSEIYGYTF; CDR3 DNA: TGTGCCAGCAGTTTTTCAGAAATCTATGGCTACACCTTC
clone size: .; V gene: TRBV5-1; D gene: TRBD1; J gene: TRBJ1-5; CDR3 protein: CASSLGGTGPQPQHF; CDR3 DNA: TGCGCCAGCAGCTTGGGGGGGACAGGGCCCCAGCCCCAGCATTTT
clone size: .; V gene: TRBV19; D gene: TRBD2; J gene: TRBJ2-1; CDR3 protein: CASSNLGSGRDNEQFF; CDR3 DNA: TGTGCCAGTAGTAACCTAGGGAGCGGGAGAGACAATGAGCAGTTCTTC
clone size: .; V gene: TRBV28; D gene: TRBD1; J gene: TRBJ1-5; CDR3 protein: CASSSRQGSISNQPQHF; CDR3 DNA: TGTGCCAGCAGTTCTCGACAGGGGAGTATAAGCAATCAGCCCCAGCATTTT
clone size: .; V gene: TRBV29-1; D gene: TRBD2; J gene: TRBJ2-7; CDR3 protein: CSATREGHEQYF; CDR3 DNA: TGCAGCGCCACAAGGGAGGGCCACGAGCAGTACTTC
clone size: .; V gene: TRBV18; D gene: .; J gene: TRBJ1-5; CDR3 protein: CASSLQGGEQPQHF; CDR3 DNA: TGTGCCAGCTCACTACAGGGTGGGGAGCAGCCCCAGCATTTT
clone size: .; V gene: TRBV19; D gene: .; J gene: TRBJ1-2; CDR3 protein: CASSTFSTTGYTF; CDR3 DNA: TGTGCCAGTAGTACATTTTCGACAACTGGCTACACCTTC
clone size: .; V gene: TRBV19; D gene: TRBD1; J gene: TRBJ2-2; CDR3 protein: CASIDPGGAGELFF; CDR3 DNA: TGTGCCAGTATTGACCCAGGGGGTGCCGGGGAGCTGTTTTTT
clone size: .; V gene: TRBV27; D gene: TRBD1; J gene: TRBJ2-7; CDR3 protein: CASSGGPFYRYEQYF; CDR3 DNA: TGTGCCAGTTCAGGGGGCCCCTTCTACAGATACGAGCAGTACTTC
clone size: .; V gene: TRBV20-1; D gene: .; J gene: TRBJ2-3; CDR3 protein: CSASSLTDTQYF; CDR3 DNA: TGCAGTGCTAGTTCTCTTACAGATACGCAGTATTTT
clone size: .; V gene: TRBV6-6; D gene: .; J gene: TRBJ1-3; CDR3 protein: CASSYYGQSGNTIYF; CDR3 DNA: TGTGCCAGCAGTTACTACGGACAGTCTGGAAACACCATATATTTT
clone size: few; V gene: TRBV27; D gene: TRBD2; J gene: TRBJ2-1; CDR3 protein: CASSFMAGAIYEQFF; CDR3 DNA: TGTGCCAGCAGTTTTATGGCGGGAGCTATTTATGAGCAGTTCTTC
clone size: .; V gene: TRBV7-9; D gene: TRBD2; J gene: TRBJ2-7; CDR3 protein: CASSLGAGLATNEQYF; CDR3 DNA: TGTGCCAGCAGCTTAGGTGCGGGACTAGCCACCAACGAGCAGTACTTC
clone size: .; V gene: TRBV29-1; D gene: .; J gene: TRBJ1-3; CDR3 protein: CSVEDSRGTGNTIYF; CDR3 DNA: TGCAGCGTTGAAGATAGTCGGGGGACTGGAAACACCATATATTTT
clone size: .; V gene: TRBV9; D gene: .; J gene: TRBJ1-1; CDR3 protein: CASSETALMNTEAFF; CDR3 DNA: TGTGCCAGCAGCGAGACAGCTCTCATGAACACTGAAGCTTTCTTT
clone size: .; V gene: TRBV7-2; D gene: .; J gene: TRBJ2-7; CDR3 protein: CASSLWGLEQYF; CDR3 DNA: TGTGCCAGCAGCTTATGGGGGCTCGAGCAGTACTTC
clone size: .; V gene: TRBV7-9; D gene: .; J gene: TRBJ1-2; CDR3 protein: CASSLVAGNYGYTF; CDR3 DNA: TGTGCCAGCAGCTTAGTGGCAGGGAACTATGGCTACACCTTC
clone size: .; V gene: TRBV24-1; D gene: TRBD1; J gene: TRBJ2-2; CDR3 protein: CATSDPPGQGANTGELFF; CDR3 DNA: TGTGCCACCAGTGACCCACCGGGACAGGGGGCGAACACCGGGGAGCTGTTTTTT
clone size: .; V gene: TRBV18; D gene: .; J gene: TRBJ1-5; CDR3 protein: CASSKGGQPQHF; CDR3 DNA: TGTGCCAGCTCAAAGGGAGGGCAGCCCCAGCATTTT
clone size: .; V gene: TRBV12-3/TRBV12-4; D gene: .; J gene: TRBJ1-4; CDR3 protein: CASSSRGEKLFF; CDR3 DNA: TGTGCCAGCAGTTCGAGAGGTGAAAAACTGTTTTTT
clone size: .; V gene: TRBV28; D gene: TRBD2; J gene: TRBJ2-2; CDR3 protein: CASSRGDTGELFF; CDR3 DNA: TGTGCCAGCAGTCGGGGGGACACCGGGGAGCTGTTTTTT
clone size: .; V gene: TRBV6-5; D gene: .; J gene: TRBJ2-1; CDR3 protein: CASSYRRLHSYNEQFF; CDR3 DNA: TGTGCCAGCAGTTACCGCCGACTCCACTCCTACAATGAGCAGTTCTTC
clone size: .; V gene: TRBV30; D gene: TRBD2; J gene: TRBJ2-7; CDR3 protein: CAWTGLAGYEQYF; CDR3 DNA: TGTGCCTGGACTGGACTAGCGGGCTACGAGCAGTACTTC
clone size: .; V gene: TRBV14; D gene: .; J gene: TRBJ2-3; CDR3 protein: CASSRLVDTQYF; CDR3 DNA: TGTGCCAGCAGTCGACTAGTGGATACGCAGTATTTT
clone size: few; V gene: TRBV9; D gene: .; J gene: TRBJ2-1; CDR3 protein: CASSTSRDSRDEQFF; CDR3 DNA: TGTGCCAGCAGTACCTCCCGGGACTCGCGGGATGAGCAGTTCTTC
clone size: .; V gene: TRBV27; D gene: .; J gene: TRBJ1-1; CDR3 protein: CASTTTGALGTEAFF; CDR3 DNA: TGTGCCAGCACCACCACAGGAGCATTGGGCACTGAAGCTTTCTTT
clone size: .; V gene: TRBV27; D gene: TRBD2; J gene: TRBJ2-7; CDR3 protein: CASSPSGGGRYQQYF; CDR3 DNA: TGTGCCAGCAGTCCCTCGGGAGGGGGTAGATACCAGCAGTACTTC
clone size: few; V gene: TRBV4-1; D gene: .; J gene: TRBJ1-3; CDR3 protein: CASSPDVGSSGNTIYF; CDR3 DNA: TGCGCCAGCAGCCCTGACGTGGGCTCCTCTGGAAACACCATATATTTT
clone size: few; V gene: TRBV19; D gene: TRBD1; J gene: TRBJ1-3; CDR3 protein: CASSPDRVRGNTIYF; CDR3 DNA: TGTGCCAGTAGCCCGGACAGGGTGAGAGGAAACACCATATATTTT
clone size: .; V gene: TRBV5-1; D gene: TRBD1; J gene: TRBJ2-2; CDR3 protein: CASSLDRASTGELFF; CDR3 DNA: TGCGCCAGCAGCCTGGACAGGGCGAGCACCGGGGAGCTGTTTTTT
clone size: once; V gene: TRBV19; D gene: .; J gene: TRBJ1-4; CDR3 protein: CASSIGGLGEKLFF; CDR3 DNA: TGTGCCAGTAGTATCGGGGGGCTGGGGGAAAAACTGTTTTTT
clone size: .; V gene: TRBV10-3; D gene: .; J gene: TRBJ1-4; CDR3 protein: CAISTGFGNEKLFF; CDR3 DNA: TGTGCCATCAGCACGGGATTCGGTAATGAAAAACTGTTTTTT
clone size: few; V gene: TRBV7-3; D gene: TRBD2; J gene: TRBJ2-7; CDR3 protein: CASSFGAGVSYEQYF; CDR3 DNA: TGTGCCAGCAGCTTCGGGGCGGGAGTCTCCTACGAGCAGTACTTC
clone size: .; V gene: TRBV7-2; D gene: .; J gene: TRBJ1-5; CDR3 protein: CASSLDGDVSNQPQHF; CDR3 DNA: TGTGCCAGCAGCTTAGACGGGGATGTGAGCAATCAGCCCCAGCATTTT
clone size: .; V gene: TRBV5-6; D gene: TRBD1; J gene: TRBJ2-7; CDR3 protein: CASSLWGQGVYEQYF; CDR3 DNA: TGTGCCAGCAGCTTGTGGGGACAGGGGGTCTACGAGCAGTACTTC
clone size: .; V gene: TRBV4-1; D gene: TRBD2; J gene: TRBJ2-3; CDR3 protein: CASSQQETSSFTDTQYF; CDR3 DNA: TGCGCCAGCAGCCAACAAGAGACTAGCTCCTTCACAGATACGCAGTATTTT
clone size: .; V gene: TRBV19; D gene: TRBD1; J gene: TRBJ2-7; CDR3 protein: CASSQDRDEQYF; CDR3 DNA: TGTGCCAGTAGCCAGGACAGGGACGAGCAGTACTTC
clone size: .; V gene: TRBV24-1; D gene: TRBD1; J gene: TRBJ2-7; CDR3 protein: CATSGRTGGSYEQYF; CDR3 DNA: TGTGCCACCAGTGGCCGGACAGGGGGTTCCTACGAGCAGTACTTC
clone size: .; V gene: TRBV5-1; D gene: .; J gene: TRBJ2-2; CDR3 protein: CASARQYTGELFF; CDR3 DNA: TGCGCCAGCGCCCGACAGTACACCGGGGAGCTGTTTTTT
clone size: .; V gene: TRBV28; D gene: TRBD1; J gene: TRBJ2-7; CDR3 protein: CASSEQGLGGFWEQYF; CDR3 DNA: TGTGCCAGCAGTGAACAGGGGCTAGGTGGATTTTGGGAGCAGTACTTC
clone size: .; V gene: TRBV28; D gene: TRBD1; J gene: TRBJ1-2; CDR3 protein: CASSSDRGYVGYTF; CDR3 DNA: TGTGCCAGCAGCTCCGACAGGGGATACGTTGGCTACACCTTC
clone size: .; V gene: TRBV7-2; D gene: TRBD2; J gene: TRBJ2-7; CDR3 protein: CASSSQAGGAYEQYF; CDR3 DNA: TGTGCCAGCAGCTCCCAAGCGGGAGGGGCCTACGAGCAGTACTTC
clone size: .; V gene: TRBV6-2/TRBV6-3; D gene: TRBD2; J gene: TRBJ2-3; CDR3 protein: CASSRGLANTDTQYF; CDR3 DNA: TGTGCCAGCAGTCGGGGACTAGCGAACACAGATACGCAGTATTTT